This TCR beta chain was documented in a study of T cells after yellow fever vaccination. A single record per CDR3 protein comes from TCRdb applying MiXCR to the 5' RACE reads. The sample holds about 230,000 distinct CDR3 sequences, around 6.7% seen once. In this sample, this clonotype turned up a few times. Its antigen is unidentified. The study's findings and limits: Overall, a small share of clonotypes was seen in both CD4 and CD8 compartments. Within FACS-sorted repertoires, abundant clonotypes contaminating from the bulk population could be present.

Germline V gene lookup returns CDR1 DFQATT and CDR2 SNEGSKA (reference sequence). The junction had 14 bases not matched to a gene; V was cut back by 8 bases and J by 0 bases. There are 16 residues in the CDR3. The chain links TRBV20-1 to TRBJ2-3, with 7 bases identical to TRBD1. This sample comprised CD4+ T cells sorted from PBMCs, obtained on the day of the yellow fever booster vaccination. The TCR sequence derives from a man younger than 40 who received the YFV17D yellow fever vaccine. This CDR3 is CSPLKGGRGSTDTQYF. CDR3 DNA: TGCAGTCCTCTCAAAGGGGGCAGGGGGAGCACAGATACGCAGTATTTT.